The 22 T cell receptor beta chains presented below share a single source sample, sequenced in a study of T cells in Graves' hyperthyroidism and ophthalmopathy. The investigators amplified TCR beta CDR3 regions from RNA transcripts. HTBI primers were employed in a first-round RT-PCR of the TCR CDR3. A single record per CDR3 protein comes from TCRdb applying MiXCR to the multiplex PCR reads. Here the sample spans around 300,000 distinct CDR3 sequences, roughly 13% being singletons. Material: blood. The receptors come from a woman younger than 45 with Graves' hyperthyroidism that later progressed to Graves' ophthalmopathy.

The sample holds a few counts of this clonotype. The chain uses TRBV5-1 and TRBJ2-1, with 9 bases aligning to TRBD1. The germline gives CDR1 SGHRS, CDR2 YFSETQ. Germline trimming cut 5 bases from V and 4 bases from J; bases unmatched to any gene: 7. The CDR3 totals 15 residues. The CDR3 loop reads CASRRGTGNYNEQFF. DNA of the CDR3: TGCGCCAGCAGACGCGGGACAGGGAATTACAATGAGCAGTTCTTC.

On this clonotype: A much larger clone sits a single nucleotide away, making a read error possible. The conserved phenylalanine or tryptophan is not found at the CDR3 terminus, so this likely reflects a read error. The chain has TRBV12-3 or TRBV12-4 and TRBJ2-2; 7 bases line up with TRBD2. V gave up 8 bases and J gave up 4 bases; unmatched junction bases: 4. The CDR3 consists of 13 residues. The CDR3 reads CASEGGVTGELFL. DNA of the CDR3: TGTGCCAGCGAGGGAGGGGTCACCGGGGAGCTGTTTCTT.

This clonotype was counted ten times or more. This chain uses TRBV20-1 with TRBJ1-5; D possibly corresponds to TRBD1 (5 bases). CDR3 length: 16 residues. The V end was cut by 6 bases, the J end by 3 bases, with 21 bases between. Germline lookup yields CDR1 DFQATT and CDR2 SNEGSKA (reference sequence). For the CDR3, the DNA is TGCAGTGCCGGGGACGGGAGGACCCCGACCAATCAGCCCCAGCATTTT. Amino acid sequence: CSAGDGRTPTNQPQHF.

This clonotype was observed at least ten times. V is TRBV5-1 and J is TRBJ2-3; D is perhaps TRBD2 (6 bases). The CDR3 extends over 15 amino acids. Germline values: CDR1 SGHRS, CDR2 YFSETQ. The V gene lost 2 bases and the J gene lost 0 bases, with 10 bases spanning the gap. The CDR3: CASSFIAGSTDTQYF. The CDR3, as DNA: TGCGCCAGCAGCTTTATTGCGGGGAGCACAGATACGCAGTATTTT.

This clonotype was found a few times. The chain carries TRBV6-1 and TRBJ2-7; TRBD1 might be the D (6 bases). CDR1 is MNHNS, CDR2 SASEGT, per germline. CDR3 length: 15 residues. Deletions cut 3 bases from V and 2 bases from J, with 14 bases between. The CDR3 DNA sequence: TGTGCCAGCAGTGACGGGCAGGGGCTAGCCTACGAGCAGTACTTC. It encodes CASSDGQGLAYEQYF.

This clonotype was picked up many times. The rearrangement uses TRBV3-1 and TRBJ2-1; D might be TRBD2 (5 bases). The ends were cut back, 3 bases at V and 4 bases at J, with 16 bases in the middle. The CDR3 is made up of 16 amino acids. Germline V gene data show CDR1 as LGHDT and CDR2 as YNNKEL (reference sequence). In DNA, the CDR3 is TGTGCCAGCAGCCACCCCGGGGTAGCGACATACAATGAGCAGTTCTTC. This gives the protein CASSHPGVATYNEQFF.

This clonotype was seen a handful of times. A much larger clone lies one base from this, so it may be a read error. The chain uses TRBV7-3 and TRBJ2-3; D unresolved. Per the germline V gene, CDR1 is SGHTA and CDR2 is FQGTGA. V gave up 2 bases and J gave up 4 bases, with 10 bases separating them. CDR3 length: 14 residues. The CDR3 DNA reads as TGTGCCAGCAGCTTAGGCACTTTTCCAGATACGCAGTATTTT. This codes for CASSLGTFPDTQYF.

Notes on this clonotype: An end of the junction does not agree with germline; a read error may underlie this. The genes are TRBV7-9 and TRBJ2-7, with D uncertain. The CDR3 extends over 13 amino acids. Germline V gene data show CDR1 as SEHNR and CDR2 as FQNEAQ (reference sequence). The CDR3 region is CASSLEGYREQYF. Here the CDR3 DNA reads TGCGCCAGCAGCTTAGAAGGGTACCGTGAGCAGTACTTC.

This clonotype was observed many times. The chain recombines TRBV5-1 with TRBJ2-5, with TRBD1 matching over 9 bases. With V trimmed by 0 bases and J by 1 base, 1 base remained unmatched. The CDR3 is 15 residues long. CDR1 SGHRS and CDR2 YFSETQ come from the germline V gene. This CDR3 reads CASSLGTGVQETQYF. CDR3 sequence (DNA): TGCGCCAGCAGCTTGGGGACAGGGGTCCAAGAGACCCAGTACTTC.

This sequence joins TRBV10-3 and TRBJ2-3, with D perhaps TRBD2 (6 bases). The V end was cut by 10 bases, the J end by 2 bases, with 16 bases between. Per germline, CDR1 ENHRY and CDR2 SYGVKD. The CDR3 sequence is 14 residues long. The CDR3 DNA is TGTGCCAGCACTTCGGGAGCCTCCACAGATACGCAGTATTTT. Amino acid sequence: CASTSGASTDTQYF.

The CDR3 DNA reads as TGTGCCAGTAGCCCCTCCACAGGGATCGCGGAGACCCAGTACTTC. Translated: CASSPSTGIAETQYF. V gene TRBV19 combines with J gene TRBJ2-5; a weak D match, TRBD1 (6 bases). Trimming removed 6 bases at V and 5 bases at J, with 19 bases between. Germline CDR1 LNHDA, CDR2 SQIVND (reference sequence). The CDR3 has 15 amino acids.

The rearrangement joins TRBV20-1 to TRBJ2-1; 8 bases fit TRBD1. V gave up 0 bases and J gave up 9 bases; unmatched junction bases: 10. This CDR3 region has 15 residues. Germline V gives CDR1 DFQATT, CDR2 SNEGSKA (reference sequence). The CDR3: CSAREFGQGASEQFF. DNA of the CDR3: TGCAGTGCTAGAGAATTCGGACAGGGAGCAAGTGAGCAGTTCTTC.

The gene calls are TRBV6-1 and TRBJ2-1; 13 bases are shared with TRBD2. V lost 5 bases to trimming and J lost 3 bases; unmatched junction nucleotides: 10. Germline CDR1 reads MNHNS; CDR2 reads SASEGT. This CDR3 comprises 18 residues. Written as DNA, the CDR3 is TGTGCCAGCAGTTCACGAACAGGGACTAGCGGGGACTACAATGAGCAGTTCTTC. Translated: CASSSRTGTSGDYNEQFF.

This clonotype was recorded many times. The genes are TRBV20-1 and TRBJ2-5; D gene unclear. Trimming pared 1 base from V and 8 bases from J, leaving 14 bases between. CDR3 length: 13 amino acids. Germline-derived CDR1 and CDR2 are DFQATT and SNEGSKA (reference sequence). The CDR3 coding sequence is TGCAGTGCTAGAGTCGGCGCCGGCGGAACCCAGTACTTC. The encoded protein is CSARVGAGGTQYF.

This clonotype was recorded a few times. A much bigger clone sits one base away, suggesting this may be a read error. The rearrangement uses TRBV20-1 and TRBJ1-1; D is perhaps TRBD1 (6 bases). There are 14 residues in the CDR3. Germline lookup yields CDR1 DFQATT and CDR2 SNEGSKA (reference sequence). The CDR3 DNA reads as TGCAGTGCTAGACTACAGGGAATGAACACTGAAGCTTCCTTT. This codes for CSARLQGMNTEASF.

This clonotype appeared many times. The chain recombines TRBV20-1 with TRBJ2-3; 13 bases fit TRBD2. Trimming removed 7 bases from V and 3 bases from J; junction bases left unmatched: 7. From germline, CDR1 is DFQATT and CDR2 SNEGSKA (reference sequence). The CDR3 has 15 amino acids. CDR3 amino acids: CSVPGLAGETDTQYF. For the CDR3, the DNA is TGCAGTGTTCCTGGACTAGCGGGAGAAACAGATACGCAGTATTTT.

This clonotype was detected many times. V and J are TRBV12-3 or TRBV12-4 and TRBJ2-5; TRBD1 might be the D (6 bases). V was clipped by 6 bases and J by 7 bases, with 12 bases between them. The CDR3 length is 12 residues. In nucleotides, the CDR3 is TGTGCCAGCAGGACAGGAATCGGGACCCAGTACTTC. This translates into CASRTGIGTQYF.

With regard to this clonotype: This may stem from a read error, because a much larger clone lies one nucleotide away. The rearrangement uses TRBV9 and TRBJ1-2, with no clear D. V was cut by 4 bases and J by 12 bases, with 22 bases left in between. Germline assignment: CDR1 SGDLS and CDR2 YYNGEE. This CDR3 is built from 14 residues. The CDR3 region has the DNA TGTGCCAGCAGCCCCGATGGGCTGGGTACAACGAACACCTTC. Its protein is CASSPDGLGTTNTF.

The chain is built from TRBV5-1 and TRBJ2-3; maybe TRBD2 (5 bases). The germline V and J ends were trimmed by 7 bases and 2 bases, with 11 bases remaining between them. The CDR3 consists of 13 residues. In germline, CDR1 is SGHRS, CDR2 YFSETQ. The CDR3 reads CASSRGATDTQYF. CDR3 sequence (DNA): TGCGCCAGCTCTCGGGGAGCCACAGATACGCAGTATTTT. The full variable domain, rest sourced from reference TRBV5-1 and TRBJ2-3, is KAGVTQTPRYLIKTRGQQVTLSCSPISGHRSVSWYQQTPGQGLQFLFEYFSETQRNKGNFPGRFSGRQFSNSRSEMNVSTLELGDSALYLCASSRGATDTQYFGPGTRLTVL.

This clonotype was seen repeatedly, ten times or more. This chain joins TRBV5-5 and TRBJ2-1, with a weak D call TRBD2 (6 bases). CDR3 length equals 21 residues. CDR1 and CDR2 (germline): SGHKS, YYEKEE (reference sequence). The V end was cut by 0 bases, the J end by 7 bases, with 32 bases between. The CDR3 protein is CASSLAAGTARMFEHTNEQFF. Written as DNA, the CDR3 is TGTGCCAGCAGCTTGGCCGCGGGAACAGCCCGTATGTTTGAGCATACGAATGAGCAGTTCTTC.

This clonotype was detected ten times or more. The CDR3 DNA reads as TGTGCCAGCAGTCTATCGGCCCACGAGCAGTACTTC. Translating gives CASSLSAHEQYF. V is TRBV28 and J is TRBJ2-7, with unresolved D. Trimming cost V 5 bases and J 5 bases, with 10 bases left between them. From germline, CDR1 is MDHEN and CDR2 SYDVKM. The CDR3 extends over 12 amino acids.

This clonotype was detected ten times or more. The V and J genes are TRBV7-8 and TRBJ1-1; 7 bases are shared with TRBD1. Germline lookup yields CDR1 SGHVS and CDR2 FQNEAQ. The CDR3 has 15 amino acids. V gave up 5 bases and J gave up 4 bases; unmatched junction bases: 10. CDR3: CASSRGGSGSTEAFF. The CDR3 bases are TGTGCCAGCAGCCGAGGGGGCTCCGGGAGCACTGAAGCTTTCTTT. The full variable domain, rest sourced from reference TRBV7-8 and TRBJ1-1, is GAGVSQSPRYKVAKRGQDVALRCDPISGHVSLFWYQQALGQGPEFLTYFQNEAQLDKSGLPSDRFFAERPEGSVSTLKIQRTQQEDSAVYLCASSRGGSGSTEAFFGQGTRLTVV.